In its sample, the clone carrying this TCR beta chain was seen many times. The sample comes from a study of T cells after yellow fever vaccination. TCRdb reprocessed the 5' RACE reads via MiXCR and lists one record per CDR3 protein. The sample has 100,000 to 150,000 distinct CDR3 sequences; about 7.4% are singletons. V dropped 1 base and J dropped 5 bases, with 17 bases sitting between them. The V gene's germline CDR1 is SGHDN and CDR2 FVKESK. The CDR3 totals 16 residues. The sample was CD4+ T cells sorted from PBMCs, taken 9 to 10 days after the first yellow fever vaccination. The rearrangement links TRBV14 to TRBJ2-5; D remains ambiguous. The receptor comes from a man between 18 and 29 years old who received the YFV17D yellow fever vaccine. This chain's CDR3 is CASSQGAASFWETQYF. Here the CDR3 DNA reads TGTGCCAGCAGCCAAGGGGCGGCCTCATTCTGGGAGACCCAGTACTTC.